This T cell receptor beta chain was identified during a study of OX40 agonist ivuxolimab in advanced cancers. Study information: Each patient was given ivuxolimab into a vein every 2 weeks, at 0.01 to 10 mg/kg. Overall study findings and caveats: Among T cells, CD8+ cells averaged more expanded clones than CD4+ cells. Doses of 0.1 to 3.0 mg/kg were accompanied by clonal expansion of CD4+ and CD8+ blood T cells by week 6.

TCRdb's copy holds only in-frame clones and misses some; the assay was immunoSEQ multiplex PCR. The sample yields some 63,000 clones, more than 80% seen once. This CDR3 region has 17 residues. Trimming removed 4 bases from V and 2 bases from J; junction bases left unmatched: 8. The germline V gene encodes CDR1 MDHEN and CDR2 SYDVKM. Comment on this clone: As yet, its antigen is unknown.

V gene TRBV28 combines with J gene TRBJ2-1; 10 nucleotides line up with TRBD2. The sample consisted of CD4+ or CD8+ T cells sorted from blood, taken in a trial of the OX40 agonist ivuxolimab. This TCR was sampled from an adult with an advanced solid tumor such as melanoma, head and neck, liver or kidney cancer. In nucleotides, the CDR3 is TGTGCCAGCAGTTCCGACCCTAGCGGGAGCCCCTACAATGAGCAGTTCTTC. Translating it yields CASSSDPSGSPYNEQFF.